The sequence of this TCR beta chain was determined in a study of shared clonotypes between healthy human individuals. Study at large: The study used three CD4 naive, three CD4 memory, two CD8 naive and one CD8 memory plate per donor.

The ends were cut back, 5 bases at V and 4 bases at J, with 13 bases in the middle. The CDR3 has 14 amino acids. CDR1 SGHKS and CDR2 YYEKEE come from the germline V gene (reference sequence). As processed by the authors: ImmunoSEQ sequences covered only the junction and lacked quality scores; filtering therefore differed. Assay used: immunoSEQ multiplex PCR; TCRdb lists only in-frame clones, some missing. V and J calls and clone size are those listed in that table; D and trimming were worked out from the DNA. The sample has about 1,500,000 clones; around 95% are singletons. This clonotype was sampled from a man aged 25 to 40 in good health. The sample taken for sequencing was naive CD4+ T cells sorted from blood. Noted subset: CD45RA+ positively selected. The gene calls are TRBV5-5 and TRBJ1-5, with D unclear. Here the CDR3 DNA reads TGTGCCAGCAGGTTAGACAAGCCGAATCAGCCCCAGCATTTT. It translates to CASRLDKPNQPQHF.